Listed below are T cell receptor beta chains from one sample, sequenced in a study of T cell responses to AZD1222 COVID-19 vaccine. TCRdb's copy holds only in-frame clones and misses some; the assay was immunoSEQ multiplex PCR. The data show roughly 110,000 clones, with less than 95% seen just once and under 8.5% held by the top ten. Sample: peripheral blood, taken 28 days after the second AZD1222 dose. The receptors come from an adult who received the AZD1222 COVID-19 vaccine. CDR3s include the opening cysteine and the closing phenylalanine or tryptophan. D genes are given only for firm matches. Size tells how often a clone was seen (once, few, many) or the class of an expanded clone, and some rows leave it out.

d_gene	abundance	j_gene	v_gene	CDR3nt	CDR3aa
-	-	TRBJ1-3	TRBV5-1	TGCGCCAGCAGCTTGGAGGGGGGCAACTCTGGAAACACCATATATTTT	CASSLEGGNSGNTIYF
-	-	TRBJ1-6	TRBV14	TGTGCCAGCAGCCAAGTTACAGGCATTAATTCACCCCTCCACTTT	CASSQVTGINSPLHF
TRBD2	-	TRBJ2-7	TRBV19	TGTGCCAGTAGTATTACGGAGCGGGGGGGCCACGAGCAGTACTTC	CASSITERGGHEQYF
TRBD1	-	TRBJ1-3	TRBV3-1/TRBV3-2	TGTGCCAGCAGCCAAGTACAGACCCCGGGACAGGGGTCGGACACCATATATTTT	CASSQVQTPGQGSDTIYF
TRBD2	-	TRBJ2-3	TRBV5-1	TGCGCCAGCAGCTTGATGGGGGGGTCAGAAGATACGCAGTATTTT	CASSLMGGSEDTQYF
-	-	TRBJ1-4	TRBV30	TGTGCCTGGAAACAGGGAAAGGAAAAACTGTTTTTT	CAWKQGKEKLFF
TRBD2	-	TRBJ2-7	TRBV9	TGTGCCAGCAGCGTGGGAGGGGATTCCTACGAGCAGTACTTC	CASSVGGDSYEQYF
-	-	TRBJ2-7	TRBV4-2	TGTGCCAGCAGCCTAAGGGACGAGCAGTACTTC	CASSLRDEQYF
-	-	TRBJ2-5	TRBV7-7	TGTGCTAGCAGCTTAGCGCTGGGGGGACAAGAGACCCAGTACTTC	CASSLALGGQETQYF
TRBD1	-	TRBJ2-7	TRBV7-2	TGTGCCAGCAGCCCCCGGGACAGGGCTTACGAGCAGTACTTC	CASSPRDRAYEQYF
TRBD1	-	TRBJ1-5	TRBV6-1	TGTGCCAGCAGTGAGGACAGGGTTATGAGCAATCAGCCCCAGCATTTT	CASSEDRVMSNQPQHF
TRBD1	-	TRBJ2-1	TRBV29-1	TGCAGCGTCAACACCCGGACAGGCCCAAATGAGCAGTTCTTC	CSVNTRTGPNEQFF
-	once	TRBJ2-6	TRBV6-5	TGTGCCAGCAGTTACACCAGGTCCGGGGCCAACGTCCTGACTTTC	CASSYTRSGANVLTF
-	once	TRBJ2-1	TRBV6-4	TGTGCCAGCAGTGACTCGAGGGTCAATGAGCAGTTCTTC	CASSDSRVNEQFF
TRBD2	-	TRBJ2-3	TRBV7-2	TGTGCCAGCAGCTTAAAGTTTAGCGGGGGGGCTGGAGATACGCAGTATTTT	CASSLKFSGGAGDTQYF
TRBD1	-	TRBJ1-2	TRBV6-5	TGTGCCAGCAGTACCGGCGGGACAGGGAACTATGGCTACACCTTC	CASSTGGTGNYGYTF
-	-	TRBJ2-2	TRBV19	TGTGCCACCCAAACAGGGCCGGGGACCGGGGAGCTGTTTTTT	CATQTGPGTGELFF
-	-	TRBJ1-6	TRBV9	TGTGCCAGCAGCGTGTCTGACCCAACATATAATTCACCCCTCCACTTT	CASSVSDPTYNSPLHF
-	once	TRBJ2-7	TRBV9	TGTGCCAGCAAGGGCAGGGGTTCCGACGAGCAGTACTTC	CASKGRGSDEQYF
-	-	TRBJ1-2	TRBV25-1	TGTGCCAGCAGGGGAGAGGACTATGGCTACACCTTC	CASRGEDYGYTF
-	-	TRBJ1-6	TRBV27	TGTGCCAGCACGAGTGGGGTGGGGAATTCACCCCTCCACTTT	CASTSGVGNSPLHF
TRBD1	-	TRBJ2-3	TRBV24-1	TGTGCCACCAGTGACCGCGGGACAGGGGACCCCACGGGGCAGTATTTT	CATSDRGTGDPTGQYF
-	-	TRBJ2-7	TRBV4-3	TGCGCCAGCAGCCCAGAACAAGCCTACGAGCAGTACTTC	CASSPEQAYEQYF
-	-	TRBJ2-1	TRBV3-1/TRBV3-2	TGTGCCAGCAGCCAAGAGGAGGGAGTATTCGGTGAGCAGTTCTTC	CASSQEEGVFGEQFF
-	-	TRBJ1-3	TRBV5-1	TGCGCCAGCAGCTACGAAGCTGGAAACACCATATATTTT	CASSYEAGNTIYF
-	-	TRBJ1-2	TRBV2	TGTGCCAGTCGGGACCTTAACTATGGCTACACCTTC	CASRDLNYGYTF
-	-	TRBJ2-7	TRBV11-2	TGTGCCAGCAGCTTAAGGTACGGAAGCTCCTACGAGCAGTACTTC	CASSLRYGSSYEQYF
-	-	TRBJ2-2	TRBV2	TGTGCCAGCGGGGAGCGGATGAACACCGGGGAGCTGTTTTTT	CASGERMNTGELFF
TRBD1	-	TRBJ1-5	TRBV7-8	TGTGCCAGCAGCCCAAGGACAGGGGTCTATCAGCCCCAGCATTTT	CASSPRTGVYQPQHF
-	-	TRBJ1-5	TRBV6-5	TGTGCCAGCACTTTAGGCGGTCAGCCCCAGCATTTT	CASTLGGQPQHF
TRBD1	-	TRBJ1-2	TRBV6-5	TGTGCCAGCAGTTACTCTGGGACAGGATCCTATGGCTACACCTTC	CASSYSGTGSYGYTF
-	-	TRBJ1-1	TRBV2	TGTGCCAGCAGCGCCACGGACAGAAACACTGAAGCTTTCTTT	CASSATDRNTEAFF
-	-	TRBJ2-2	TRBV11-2	TGTGCCAGCAGCCTTGAGGTTGGGGAGCTGTTTTTT	CASSLEVGELFF
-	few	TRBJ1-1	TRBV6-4	TGTGCCAGCAGGCGGGGGCACGACACTGAAGCTTTCTTT	CASRRGHDTEAFF
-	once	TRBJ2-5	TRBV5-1	TGCGCCAGCAGCTCACCTCGGGGGCGGGAGACCCAGTACTTC	CASSSPRGRETQYF
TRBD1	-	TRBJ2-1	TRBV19	TGTGCCAGTAGTGTTCGGGCCCTGAACAGGGGTCACTCCTACAATGAGCAGTTCTTC	CASSVRALNRGHSYNEQFF
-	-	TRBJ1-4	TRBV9	TGTGCCAGCAGCGTAGCTGGGGGTGAAAAACTGTTTTTT	CASSVAGGEKLFF
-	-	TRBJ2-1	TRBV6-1	TGTGCCAGCAGTGAAGGGACAAGCCTCTACAATGAGCAGTTCTTC	CASSEGTSLYNEQFF
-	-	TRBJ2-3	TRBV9	TGTGCCAGCAGCCTCGGGAGCGGCACAGATACGCAGTATTTT	CASSLGSGTDTQYF
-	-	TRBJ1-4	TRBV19	TGTGCCAGTAGTATTGGAGGGGAAAAACTGTTTTTT	CASSIGGEKLFF
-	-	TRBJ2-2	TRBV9	TGTGCCAGCAGCGTCACCCCAACGTACACCGGGGAGCTGTTTTTT	CASSVTPTYTGELFF
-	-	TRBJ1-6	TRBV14	TGTGCCAGCAGCCAAGAGGTTGGAGGGTGGAATTCACCCCTCCACTTT	CASSQEVGGWNSPLHF
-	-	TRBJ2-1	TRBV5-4	TGTGCCAGCAGCTTTCAGGGGGGCCTGGGTAATGAGCAGTTCTTC	CASSFQGGLGNEQFF
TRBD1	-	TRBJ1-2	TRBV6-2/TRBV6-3	TGTGCCAGCAGTAACAGGGGAGACTATGGCTACACCTTC	CASSNRGDYGYTF
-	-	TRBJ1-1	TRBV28	TGTGCCAGCAGTTTGTTCAGGACGGGGAACACTGAAGCTTTCTTT	CASSLFRTGNTEAFF
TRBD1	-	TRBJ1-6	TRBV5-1	TGCGCCAGCAGCTTGGGGGATCCGGGACAGGGAGGTAATTCACCCCTCCACTTT	CASSLGDPGQGGNSPLHF
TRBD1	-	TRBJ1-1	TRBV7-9	TGTGCCAGCCAGGGGGGGCAATACACTGAAGCTTTCTTT	CASQGGQYTEAFF
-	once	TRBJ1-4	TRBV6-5	TGTGCCAGCAGGCAGACAGGCGCAACTAATGAAAAACTGTTTTTT	CASRQTGATNEKLFF